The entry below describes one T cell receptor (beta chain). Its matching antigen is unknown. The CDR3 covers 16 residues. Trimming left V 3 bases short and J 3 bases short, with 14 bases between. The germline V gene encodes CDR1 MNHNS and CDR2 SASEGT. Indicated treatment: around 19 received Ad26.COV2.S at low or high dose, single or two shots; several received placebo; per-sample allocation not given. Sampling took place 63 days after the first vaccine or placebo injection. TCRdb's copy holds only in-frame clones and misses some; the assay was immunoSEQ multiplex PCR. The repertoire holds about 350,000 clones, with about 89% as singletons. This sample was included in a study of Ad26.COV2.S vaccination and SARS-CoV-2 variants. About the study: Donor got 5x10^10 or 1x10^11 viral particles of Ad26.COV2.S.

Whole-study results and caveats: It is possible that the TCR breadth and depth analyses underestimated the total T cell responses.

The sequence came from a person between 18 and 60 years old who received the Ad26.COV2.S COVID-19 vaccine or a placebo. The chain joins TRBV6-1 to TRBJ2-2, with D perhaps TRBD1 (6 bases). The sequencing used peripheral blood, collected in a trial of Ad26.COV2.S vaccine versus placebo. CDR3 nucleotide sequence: TGTGCCAGCAGTGATATGGCAGGGGCTGACACCGGGGAGCTGTTTTTT. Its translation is CASSDMAGADTGELFF.